This TCR beta chain was recorded in a study of blood T cell repertoires in COVID-19 (dated by TCRdb to 2019 to 2021). Regarding the study in general: Collaborator samples came from the United States, Italy and Spain and covered acute and convalescent phases of COVID-19. The prospective study material was composed of cDNA or gDNA derived from T cells, B-cell-depleted T cells, or PBMCs. Subjects who had been exposed to COVID-19, were actively infected with it, or had recovered from it provided the deeply sampled blood TCRbeta repertoires that made up the dataset. The repertoires were made available in a free public database intended to serve as a resource for research on the immune response to SARS-CoV-2. The samples were drawn from two sources: the first 160 participants of the ongoing ImmuneRACE study, and 1,000 to 1,500 subjects contributed by 6 global collaborators. A de-identified subject ID, COVID-19 status, age in years and sex were almost always included in the sample metadata. Where HLA class I and class II types were available, the types were taken from metadata supplied by the sample provider, not from assay-based typing. The study at large found these results: Clinical and demographic metadata were provided uncurated, with the amount varying by source and participant.

This clone was seen only a few times. What antigen it recognizes has not been identified. Base qualities are missing; no much larger clone stands one base away. One collaborating source in Seattle enrolled patients while the patients were actively infected and followed the patients over time throughout the course of disease. The collaborating institutions used their own protocols to collect whole blood in K2EDTA tubes. For TCRbeta analysis, collaborators shipped samples as frozen whole blood, isolated PBMCs, or DNA extracted from either of those sample types. At the junction V is shortened by 3 bases and J by 13 bases, with 24 bases in between. From a lookup of the germline V gene, CDR1 and CDR2 are LGHNA and YNFKEQ. The CDR3, cysteine through phenylalanine, is 15 amino acids long. Here the CDR3 DNA is all that survives: 45 bases in frame from base 1. The immunoSEQ Assay, a bias-controlled multiplex PCR, was used to amplify TCRbeta CDR3 regions from genomic DNA. Turning to the authors' computational methods: The number of nucleated cells in each sample was estimated by amplification of reference gene primers within the assay. Sequence reads were collapsed and filtered to measure the absolute abundance of every unique TCRbeta CDR3 rearrangement. For each sample, productive Simpson clonality was calculated as the square root of Simpson's diversity index across productive rearrangements. TCRdb took over this immuneACCESS table, retaining in-frame rearrangements with V and J assigned. Such tables are incomplete; in checked studies, under half of the missing clones stem from an unresolved V gene, and the remainder is unexplained. V and J calls and clone size are as listed in that table; D and trimming were resolved from the DNA. This sample has about 30,000 clones in its table, and roughly 80% of those were observed once. In total, the top ten clones hold 2.5% to 4% of the sample.

The chain joins TRBV4-2 to TRBJ1-1, with an unclear D gene assignment. The sample taken for sequencing was peripheral blood. This receptor was taken from a man between 65 and 85 years old with COVID-19, enrolled during active disease. CDR3 protein: CASSHFGGRSEADFF. The DNA is as follows: TGTGCCAGCAGCCACTTCGGTGGGCGATCGGAGGCCGATTTCTTT.